A few counts support the clone carrying this T cell receptor beta chain. This record belongs to a study of cytomegalovirus exposure and HLA in healthy donors. The ends were cut back, 2 bases at V and 1 base at J, with 8 bases in the middle. The CDR3 has 15 residues. Germline CDR1 and CDR2: MGHRA and YSYEKL. Primers included in the PCR were 60 Vbeta and 13 Jbeta primers. Data came from immunoSEQ multiplex PCR; TCRdb stores just in-frame clones and leaves some out. The profile shows about 130,000 clones, roughly 84% of them singletons. The clonotype originates from a girl aged 2-9 years in good health and CMV-seronegative. The sample taken for sequencing was PBMCs. This sequence joins TRBV4-1 and TRBJ1-4; TRBD1 is a possible D gene (6 bases). The CDR3 region has the DNA TGCGCCAGCAGCCAATCGGACAGAACTAATGAAAAACTGTTTTTT. Encoded protein: CASSQSDRTNEKLFF.